This TCR beta chain was documented in a study of blood T cells in healthy people across ages. A second PCR of roughly 6 to 12 cycles used a sample-barcoded 5' primer and a J-beta primer mix. Via MiXCR, TCRdb re-called the 5' RACE reads, giving one row per CDR3 protein. The sample shows 600,000 to 900,000 distinct CDR3 sequences, roughly 25% of them seen only once. The table lists this clonotype with a few counts. With 4 bases removed from V and 3 bases from J, the gap between germline ends came to 12 bases. The CDR3 consists of 14 residues. A further study also used this sample, focusing on T cells of mothers and their children.

The sequenced sample consisted of blood. This chain uses TRBV6-7 with TRBJ1-2; TRBD1 is a possible D gene (6 bases). TRBV6-7 is placed among ORFs of uncertain function. This clonotype was obtained from a boy between 10 and 17 years old in good health. CDR3 in amino acids: CASSFTGRDYGYTF. CDR3 sequence (DNA): TGTGCCAGCAGTTTCACAGGGAGAGACTATGGCTACACCTTC.